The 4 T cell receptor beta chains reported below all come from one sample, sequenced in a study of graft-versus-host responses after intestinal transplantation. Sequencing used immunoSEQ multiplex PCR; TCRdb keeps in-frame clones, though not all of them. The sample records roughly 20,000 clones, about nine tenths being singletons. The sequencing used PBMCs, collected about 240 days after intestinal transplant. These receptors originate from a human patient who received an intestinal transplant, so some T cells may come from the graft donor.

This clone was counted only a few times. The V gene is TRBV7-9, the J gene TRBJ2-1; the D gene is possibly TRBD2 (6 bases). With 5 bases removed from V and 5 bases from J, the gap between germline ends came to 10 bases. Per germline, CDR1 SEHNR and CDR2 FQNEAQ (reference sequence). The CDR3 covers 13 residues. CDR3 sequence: CASSIGSHNEQFF. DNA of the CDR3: TGTGCCAGCAGCATCGGGAGCCACAATGAGCAGTTCTTC.

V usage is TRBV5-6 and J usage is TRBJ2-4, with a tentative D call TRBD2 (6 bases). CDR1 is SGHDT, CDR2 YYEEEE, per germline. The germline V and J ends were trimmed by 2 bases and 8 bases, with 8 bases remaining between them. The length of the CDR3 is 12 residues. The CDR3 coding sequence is TGTGCCAGCAGCTTCGGGGGACACATTCAGTACTTC. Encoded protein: CASSFGGHIQYF.

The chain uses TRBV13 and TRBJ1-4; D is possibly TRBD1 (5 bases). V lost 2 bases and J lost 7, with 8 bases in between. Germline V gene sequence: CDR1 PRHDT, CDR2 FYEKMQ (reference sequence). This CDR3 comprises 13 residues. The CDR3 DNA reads TGTGCCAGCAGCTTAAGTAGGGGTGAAAAACTGTTTTTT. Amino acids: CASSLSRGEKLFF.

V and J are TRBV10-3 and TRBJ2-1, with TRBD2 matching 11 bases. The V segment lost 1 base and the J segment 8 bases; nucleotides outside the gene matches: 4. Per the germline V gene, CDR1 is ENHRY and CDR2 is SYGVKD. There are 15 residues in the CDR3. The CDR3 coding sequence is TGTGCCATCAGTGAGTTGACTAGCGGGGCGGATGAGCAGTTCTTC. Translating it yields CAISELTSGADEQFF.